These T cell receptor beta chains were read from a single sample in a study of T cell repertoires in cytomegalovirus infection. These TCRs' antigens remain unknown. One entry per CDR3 protein results from TCRdb running MiXCR on the reads. The profile shows roughly 700,000 distinct CDR3 sequences, around 30% of them singletons. Material: cultured PBMCs, obtained from culture after CMV antigen stimulation. These receptors all stem from a human donor in good health (CMV status not recorded). Some clones in this sample may be carry-over from other donors' samples. Each CDR3 is given with its conserved first and last residue. D genes are given only for firm matches. For some rows the clone size is stated as once, few or many, or as a class when expanded; others skip it.

cdr3_nt | cdr3_aa | clone_size | d_call | j_call | v_call
TGCAGTGCTAGAGAGGGGGGGCAGGGCTCCTACTCACCCCTCCACTTT | CSAREGGQGSYSPLHF | - | - | TRBJ1-6 | TRBV20-1
TGTGCCAGCAGCCGGGGCGGGGACAGCATTGAAGCTTTCTTT | CASSRGGDSIEAFF | many | TRBD1 | TRBJ1-1 | TRBV7-2
TGCGCCAGCAGCTTGGGGGTCAGGGGGTACGGCTACACCTTC | CASSLGVRGYGYTF | once | TRBD1 | TRBJ1-2 | TRBV5-1
TGCAGCGCCCATGGGACACCGAACACTGAAGCTTTCTTT | CSAHGTPNTEAFF | - | - | TRBJ1-1 | TRBV29-1
TGTGCCAGCAGCGTATTGGGACAGGACAGCTATGGCTACACCTTC | CASSVLGQDSYGYTF | - | TRBD1 | TRBJ1-2 | TRBV9
TGTGCCATCAGCCTTAGGGCCCAAGGCGATGAGCAGTTCTTC | CAISLRAQGDEQFF | - | - | TRBJ2-1 | TRBV10-3
TGTGCCAGCAGCTTACCGGGCCACCCGGTGGACGAGCAGTACTTC | CASSLPGHPVDEQYF | - | - | TRBJ2-7 | TRBV7-6
TGTGCCAGCAGCGGCGCTCGAGGGGGGGGCTACACCTTC | CASSGARGGGYTF | - | - | TRBJ1-2 | TRBV7-8
TGTGCCAGCAGCTTCTCTCGACTGGGAGGCTACGAGCAGTACTTC | CASSFSRLGGYEQYF | many | - | TRBJ2-7 | TRBV7-8
TGTGCCACCAGCAGAGAGAAACTGACCCCCCGCGCCTACAAAGATACGCAGTATTTT | CATSREKLTPRAYKDTQYF | few | - | TRBJ2-3 | TRBV15
TGTGCCTGCTACGGGAGGCCCGGGGAGCTGTTTTTT | CACYGRPGELFF | - | TRBD2 | TRBJ2-2 | TRBV2
TGTGCCAGCACCCAGATAGGGGCCTATGGCTACACCTTC | CASTQIGAYGYTF | - | - | TRBJ1-2 | TRBV7-2
TGTGCCAGCAGCTTAGGCCCGGGACTAGATCAAGAGCAGTACTTC | CASSLGPGLDQEQYF | many | TRBD2 | TRBJ2-7 | TRBV7-2
TGCAGTGCTAGTGCCAGGGACTCCACTGAAGCTTTCTTT | CSASARDSTEAFF | - | - | TRBJ1-1 | TRBV20-1
TGTGCCAGCAGCCCAAGAGCGGGAGGGCAAGAGACCCAGTACTTC | CASSPRAGGQETQYF | once | TRBD2 | TRBJ2-5 | TRBV7-9
TGTGCCAGCAGTTACGGACAGGGCCACACTGAAGCTTTCTTT | CASSYGQGHTEAFF | once | TRBD1 | TRBJ1-1 | TRBV6-2/TRBV6-3
TGCAGTGCTAGAGCGACAACCGGGGGCCGGGATGAGCAGTTCTTC | CSARATTGGRDEQFF | - | - | TRBJ2-1 | TRBV20-1
TGTGCCAGCACATTAAAAGGGACTAGCGCCGAGCAGTACTTC | CASTLKGTSAEQYF | - | TRBD2 | TRBJ2-7 | TRBV6-6
TGTGCCAGCAGTCGACAGATACAAGAGACCCAGTACTTC | CASSRQIQETQYF | - | - | TRBJ2-5 | TRBV7-2
TGCAGCGTTGAAGAACCGGGGGGCTACTATGGCTACACCTTC | CSVEEPGGYYGYTF | - | - | TRBJ1-2 | TRBV29-1
TGCGCCAGCAGCCAATCGTCGGGCATTTATGGTTCACCCCCCCACTTT | CASSQSSGIYGSPPHF | - | - | TRBJ1-6 | TRBV4-3
TGTGCCAGCAGCTTGGGCTGGGGAGGAAGGAACACCGGGGAGCTGTTTTTT | CASSLGWGGRNTGELFF | - | - | TRBJ2-2 | TRBV5-4
TGTGCCAGTAGTATTGGACCTATCGTCGGGGAGCTGTTTTTT | CASSIGPIVGELFF | - | - | TRBJ2-2 | TRBV19
TGTGCCAGCAGTTCTGTTAAAAGCGGGATGGACAATGAGCAGTTCTTC | CASSSVKSGMDNEQFF | once | TRBD2 | TRBJ2-1 | TRBV6-6
TGTGCCAGCAGCTTAGAGGGCAGGAGTGCTGAAGCTTTCTTT | CASSLEGRSAEAFF | - | - | TRBJ1-1 | TRBV7-2
TGTGCCAGCAGCCGGGACACCTACGAGCAGTACTTC | CASSRDTYEQYF | many | - | TRBJ2-7 | TRBV7-2
TGTGCCAGCAGCCCTGGGGACCACGAGCAGTACTTC | CASSPGDHEQYF | - | - | TRBJ2-7 | TRBV5-5
TGTGCCAGCAGCCCCCGGGGGTTGTCTGGAAACACCATATATTTT | CASSPRGLSGNTIYF | - | - | TRBJ1-3 | TRBV7-1
TGCGCCAGCAGCCCCAACCGGGCCCCGAGAAACGAGCAGTACTTC | CASSPNRAPRNEQYF | - | - | TRBJ2-7 | TRBV4-1
TGTGCCAGCAGACATGATTCCGTAGCTTTCTTT | CASRHDSVAFF | few | - | TRBJ1-1 | TRBV12-3/TRBV12-4
TGTGCCAGCAGTATTACAGGGGGGAGAATCAATGAGCAGTTCTTC | CASSITGGRINEQFF | - | TRBD1 | TRBJ2-1 | TRBV12-3/TRBV12-4
TGCAGTGCTACCACACGGTACAATGAGCAGTTCTTC | CSATTRYNEQFF | - | - | TRBJ2-1 | TRBV20-1
TGTGCCAGCAGCTCCCCAAATTCACCCCTCCACTTT | CASSSPNSPLHF | many | - | TRBJ1-6 | TRBV7-2
TGTGCCAGCAGCGTAGTGGAGGGGCTAACTGAAGCTTTCTTT | CASSVVEGLTEAFF | few | - | TRBJ1-1 | TRBV9
TGTGCCAGCAGCCTGGACGCTAATGAAAAACTGTTTTTT | CASSLDANEKLFF | many | - | TRBJ1-4 | TRBV7-2
TGTGCCACCAAACCCTCGTCCGGGACAGAATACAATGAGCAGTTCTTC | CATKPSSGTEYNEQFF | - | TRBD1 | TRBJ2-1 | TRBV27
TGCAGCGTAAGGGACCCGGCTGGAAACACCATATATTTT | CSVRDPAGNTIYF | - | - | TRBJ1-3 | TRBV29-1
TGTGCCAGCACCGTGACAGTCGGTAGCGGGCAAGAGACCCAGTACTTC | CASTVTVGSGQETQYF | many | TRBD2 | TRBJ2-5 | TRBV5-5
TGTGCCATCAGTGATCGGCAGATCCAAGAGACCCAGTACTTC | CAISDRQIQETQYF | - | - | TRBJ2-5 | TRBV10-3
TGTGCCACCTCCCGGGGGACAGGGAGCATCTACGAGCAGTACTTC | CATSRGTGSIYEQYF | - | TRBD1 | TRBJ2-7 | TRBV24-1
TGCAGTGCTCCCTCGAGAGTTGGGGTAGATACGCAGTATTTT | CSAPSRVGVDTQYF | - | - | TRBJ2-3 | TRBV20-1
TGCAGTGCCGGGGGGGCTCACGGGACAAATAGTTGGCGCAATCAGCCCCAGCATTTT | CSAGGAHGTNSWRNQPQHF | few | - | TRBJ1-5 | TRBV20-1
TGCAGTGCTAGCTCAGGACAGGAACTAAACACTGAAGCTTTCTTT | CSASSGQELNTEAFF | few | TRBD1 | TRBJ1-1 | TRBV20-1
TGTGCCAGCAGCACACCAAATTCACCCCTCCACTTT | CASSTPNSPLHF | - | - | TRBJ1-6 | TRBV12-3/TRBV12-4
TGTGCCAGCTCACCACAGGGGGCTTACACTGAAGCTTTCTTT | CASSPQGAYTEAFF | - | TRBD1 | TRBJ1-1 | TRBV18
TGTGCCAGCAGCTCGCCTGACAGACTACCGATCACAGATACGCAGTATTTT | CASSSPDRLPITDTQYF | - | - | TRBJ2-3 | TRBV7-9
TGCAGTGCTCCCGACAGGGTGGATGAAAAACTGTTTTTT | CSAPDRVDEKLFF | - | TRBD1 | TRBJ1-4 | TRBV20-1
TGTGCCAGCAGCTACTGGGGGCCCCAGCATTTT | CASSYWGPQHF | - | - | TRBJ1-5 | TRBV7-2
TGTGCCAGCAGTGGACTAGGTCGAACAGATACGCAGTATTTT | CASSGLGRTDTQYF | - | - | TRBJ2-3 | TRBV2
TGTGCCAGCAGCCAAGGGGCGGAGGGGCCGTTTAATGGCTACACCTTC | CASSQGAEGPFNGYTF | once | - | TRBJ1-2 | TRBV14
TGCGCCAGCAGCCAAGGGGGCTCTATCGACGAGCAGTACTTC | CASSQGGSIDEQYF | - | - | TRBJ2-7 | TRBV4-1
TGTGCCATCAGTGAAGACCAGGGGGATACGAGACAGTACTTC | CAISEDQGDTRQYF | few | TRBD1 | TRBJ2-7 | TRBV10-3
TGCGCCAGCAGCGGAACCGGGACAGGGGTTGGTGGCTACACCTTC | CASSGTGTGVGGYTF | once | TRBD1 | TRBJ1-2 | TRBV5-1
TGTGCCAGCTCACCTTTAGTAGCGGGAGAGGAGCAGTTCTTC | CASSPLVAGEEQFF | - | TRBD2 | TRBJ2-1 | TRBV18
TGTGCCAGCAGCCCAGTCGGGGGGTTTGGAAACACCATATATTTT | CASSPVGGFGNTIYF | - | - | TRBJ1-3 | TRBV7-8
TGTGCCAGCAGGGAGGCGCTAGCGGGGGAGACCCAGTACTTC | CASREALAGETQYF | - | TRBD2 | TRBJ2-5 | TRBV2
TGTGCCAGCAGCTTCGGACAGGGATTAACTGAAGCTTTCTTT | CASSFGQGLTEAFF | - | TRBD1 | TRBJ1-1 | TRBV5-4
TGTGCCAGCAGCTTCGGCGCGGTGGGGACAGATACGCAGTATTTT | CASSFGAVGTDTQYF | - | - | TRBJ2-3 | TRBV11-2
TGTGCCACCAGTTCAGGGTCCTCTAAGGAGCAGTACTTC | CATSSGSSKEQYF | few | - | TRBJ2-7 | TRBV24-1